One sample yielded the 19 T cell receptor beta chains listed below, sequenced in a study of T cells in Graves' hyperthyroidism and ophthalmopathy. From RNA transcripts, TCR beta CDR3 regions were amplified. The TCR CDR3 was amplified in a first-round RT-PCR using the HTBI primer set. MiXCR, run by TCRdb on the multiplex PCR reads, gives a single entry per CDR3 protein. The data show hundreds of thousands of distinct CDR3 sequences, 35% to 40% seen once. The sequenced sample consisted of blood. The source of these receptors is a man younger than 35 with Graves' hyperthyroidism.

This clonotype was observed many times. CDR3 DNA: TGTGCCAGTAGCGAGACGGGCGAAATCTATGGCTACACCTTC. Translated, it gives CASSETGEIYGYTF. The V call is TRBV19, the J call TRBJ1-2; D ambiguous. Germline values: CDR1 LNHDA, CDR2 SQIVND (reference sequence). V was shortened by 6 bases and J by 4 bases, with 15 bases between the two germline ends. The CDR3 extends over 14 amino acids.

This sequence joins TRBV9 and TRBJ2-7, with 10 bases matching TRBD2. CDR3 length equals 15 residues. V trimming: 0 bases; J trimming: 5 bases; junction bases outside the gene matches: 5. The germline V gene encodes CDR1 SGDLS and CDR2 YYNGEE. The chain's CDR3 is CASSVGGLAFDEQYF. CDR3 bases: TGTGCCAGCAGCGTAGGGGGACTAGCGTTTGACGAGCAGTACTTC.

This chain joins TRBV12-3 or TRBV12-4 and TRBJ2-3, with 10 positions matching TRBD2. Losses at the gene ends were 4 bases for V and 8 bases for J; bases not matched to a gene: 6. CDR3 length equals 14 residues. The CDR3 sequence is CASSSSGGGVTQYF. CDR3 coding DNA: TGTGCCAGCAGTTCTAGCGGGGGAGGGGTTACGCAGTATTTT.

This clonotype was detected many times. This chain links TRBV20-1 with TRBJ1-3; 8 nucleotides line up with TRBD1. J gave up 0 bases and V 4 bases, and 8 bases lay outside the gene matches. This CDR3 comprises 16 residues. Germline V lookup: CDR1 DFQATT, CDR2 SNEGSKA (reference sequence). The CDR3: CSAIPGQASSGNTIYF. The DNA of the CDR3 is TGCAGTGCTATTCCGGGACAGGCATCCTCTGGAAACACCATATATTTT.

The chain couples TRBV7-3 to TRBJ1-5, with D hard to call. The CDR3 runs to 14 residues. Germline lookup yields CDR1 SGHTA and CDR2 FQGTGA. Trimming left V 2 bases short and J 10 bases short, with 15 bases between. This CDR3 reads CASSLSRRNSPQHF. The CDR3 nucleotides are TGTGCCAGCAGCTTATCCAGAAGGAATTCACCCCAGCATTTT.

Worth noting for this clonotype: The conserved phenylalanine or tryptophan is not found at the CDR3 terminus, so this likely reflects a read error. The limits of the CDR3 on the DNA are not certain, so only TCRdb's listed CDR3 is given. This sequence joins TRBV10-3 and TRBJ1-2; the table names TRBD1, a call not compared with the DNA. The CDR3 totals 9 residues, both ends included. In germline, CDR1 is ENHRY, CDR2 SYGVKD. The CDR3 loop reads CATGTGTVT.

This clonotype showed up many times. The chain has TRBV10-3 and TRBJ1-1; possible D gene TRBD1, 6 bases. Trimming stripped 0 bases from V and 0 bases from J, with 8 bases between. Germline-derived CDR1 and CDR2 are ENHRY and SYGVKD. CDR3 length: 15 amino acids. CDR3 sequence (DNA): TGTGCCATCAGTGAGTCGACAGGAGTGAACACTGAAGCTTTCTTT. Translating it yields CAISESTGVNTEAFF.

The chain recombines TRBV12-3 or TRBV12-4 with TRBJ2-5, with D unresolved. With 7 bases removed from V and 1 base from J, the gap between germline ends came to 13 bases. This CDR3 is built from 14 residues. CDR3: CASTTSLVQETQYF. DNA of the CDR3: TGTGCCAGCACCACCTCCCTGGTCCAAGAGACCCAGTACTTC.

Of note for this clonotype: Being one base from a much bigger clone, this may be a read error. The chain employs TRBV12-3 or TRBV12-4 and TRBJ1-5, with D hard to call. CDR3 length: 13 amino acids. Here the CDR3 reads CASGERSGQAQHF. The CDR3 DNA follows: TGTGCCAGCGGGGAACGTTCGGGTCAGGCCCAGCATTTT.

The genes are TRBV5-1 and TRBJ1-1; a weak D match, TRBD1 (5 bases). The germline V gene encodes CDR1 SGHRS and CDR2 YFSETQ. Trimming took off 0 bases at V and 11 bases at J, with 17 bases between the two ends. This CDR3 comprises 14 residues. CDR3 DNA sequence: TGCGCCAGCAGCTTGGATTTGGGGCAGACCGGGGCTTTCTTT. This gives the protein CASSLDLGQTGAFF.

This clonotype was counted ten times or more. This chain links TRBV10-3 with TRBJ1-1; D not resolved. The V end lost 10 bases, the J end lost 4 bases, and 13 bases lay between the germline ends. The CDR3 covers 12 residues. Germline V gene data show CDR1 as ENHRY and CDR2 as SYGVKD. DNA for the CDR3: TGTGCCAGCTCCTGGGTCGGCACTGAAGCTTTCTTT. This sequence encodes CASSWVGTEAFF.

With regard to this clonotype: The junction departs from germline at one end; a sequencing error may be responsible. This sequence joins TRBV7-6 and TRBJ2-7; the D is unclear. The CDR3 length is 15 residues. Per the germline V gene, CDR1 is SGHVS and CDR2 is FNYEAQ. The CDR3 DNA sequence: TGTGTCAGCAGCTTAGCCCCAGATAACTCCTACGAGCAGTACTTC. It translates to CVSSLAPDNSYEQYF. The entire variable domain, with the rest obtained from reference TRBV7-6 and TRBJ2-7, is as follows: GAGVSQSPRYKVTKRGQDVALRCDPISGHVSLYWYRQALGQGPEFLTYFNYEAQQDKSGLPNDRFSAERPEGSISTLTIQRTEQRDSAMYRCVSSLAPDNSYEQYFGPGTRLTVT.

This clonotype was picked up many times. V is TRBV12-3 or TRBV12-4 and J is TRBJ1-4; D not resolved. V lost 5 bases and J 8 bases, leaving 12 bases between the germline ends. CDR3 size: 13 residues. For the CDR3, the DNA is TGTGCCAGCAGTAGTGTTACACAGGAAAAACTGTTTTTT. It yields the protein CASSSVTQEKLFF.

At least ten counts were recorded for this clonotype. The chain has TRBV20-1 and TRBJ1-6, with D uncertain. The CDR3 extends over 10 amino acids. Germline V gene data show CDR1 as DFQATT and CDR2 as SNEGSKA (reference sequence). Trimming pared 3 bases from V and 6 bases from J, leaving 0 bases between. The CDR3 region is CSASNSPLHF. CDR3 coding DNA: TGCAGTGCTAGTAATTCACCCCTCCACTTT.

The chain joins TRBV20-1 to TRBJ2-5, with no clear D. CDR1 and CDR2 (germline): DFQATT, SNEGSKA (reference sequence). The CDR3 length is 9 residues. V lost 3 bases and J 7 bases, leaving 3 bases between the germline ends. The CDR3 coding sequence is TGCAGTGCTAGTCGGACCCAGTACTTC. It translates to CSASRTQYF.

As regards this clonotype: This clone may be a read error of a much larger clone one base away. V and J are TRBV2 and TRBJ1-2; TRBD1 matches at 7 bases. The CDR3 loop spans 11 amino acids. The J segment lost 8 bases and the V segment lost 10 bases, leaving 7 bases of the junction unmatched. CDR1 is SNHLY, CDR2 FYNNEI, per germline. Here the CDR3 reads CATRRGLGYTF. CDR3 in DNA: TGTGCCACCAGGAGGGGGCTCGGCTACACCTTC.

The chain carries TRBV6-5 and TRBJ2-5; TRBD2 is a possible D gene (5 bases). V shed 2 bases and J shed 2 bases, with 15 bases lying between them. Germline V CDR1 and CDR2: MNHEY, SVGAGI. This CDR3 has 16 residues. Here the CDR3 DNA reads TGTGCCAGCAGTTACGAGGAGGCGGCAGGTCAAGAGACCCAGTACTTC. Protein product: CASSYEEAAGQETQYF.

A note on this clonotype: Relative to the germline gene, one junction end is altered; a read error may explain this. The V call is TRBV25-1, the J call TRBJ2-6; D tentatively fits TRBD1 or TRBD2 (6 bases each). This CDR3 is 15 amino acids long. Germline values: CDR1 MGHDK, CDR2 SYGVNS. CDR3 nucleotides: TGTGCCAGCAGCGCCGAATGGTGGGGGGCCAACGTCCCGACTTTC. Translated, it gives CASSAEWWGANVPTF.

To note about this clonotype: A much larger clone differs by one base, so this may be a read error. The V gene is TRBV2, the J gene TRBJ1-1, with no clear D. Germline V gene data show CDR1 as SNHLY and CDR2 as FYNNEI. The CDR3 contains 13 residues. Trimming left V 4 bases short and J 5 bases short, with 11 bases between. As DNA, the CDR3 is TGTGCCAGCAGTGCGTCAGAGAAGACTGAAGCTTTCTTT. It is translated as CASSASEKTEAFF.